The T cell receptor (beta chain) under discussion was sequenced for a study of blood T cell repertoires in COVID-19. Across the whole study: Donors in the United States, Italy and Spain gave samples during acute or convalescent COVID-19. T cells, B-cell-depleted T cells, or PBMCs supplied cDNA or gDNA.

Only in-frame clones appear in the TCRdb table, and some are missing; sequencing was by immunoSEQ multiplex PCR. The profile covers over 200,000 clones, with 88% appearing a single time and 3.7% taken by the ten largest. CDR1 and CDR2 from the germline V gene are MNHEY and SVGAGI. CDR3 length: 14 residues. Trimming shortened V by 6 bases and J by 6 bases, and 14 bases separated the two germline ends. Self-reported history from a screening survey and questionnaire set each donor's cohort. Those designated as exposed participants met a COVID-19 case within 2 weeks before study entry. The chain joins TRBV6-5 to TRBJ2-2, with a tentative D call TRBD2 (6 bases). Sequenced material: PBMCs or T cells enriched from blood (not recorded which). The receptor's source is a woman aged 25 to 39 who had been exposed to COVID-19. CDR3 sequence reads: CASRAGTLPGELFF. CDR3 bases: TGTGCCAGCAGAGCCGGGACTCTCCCCGGGGAGCTGTTTTTT.